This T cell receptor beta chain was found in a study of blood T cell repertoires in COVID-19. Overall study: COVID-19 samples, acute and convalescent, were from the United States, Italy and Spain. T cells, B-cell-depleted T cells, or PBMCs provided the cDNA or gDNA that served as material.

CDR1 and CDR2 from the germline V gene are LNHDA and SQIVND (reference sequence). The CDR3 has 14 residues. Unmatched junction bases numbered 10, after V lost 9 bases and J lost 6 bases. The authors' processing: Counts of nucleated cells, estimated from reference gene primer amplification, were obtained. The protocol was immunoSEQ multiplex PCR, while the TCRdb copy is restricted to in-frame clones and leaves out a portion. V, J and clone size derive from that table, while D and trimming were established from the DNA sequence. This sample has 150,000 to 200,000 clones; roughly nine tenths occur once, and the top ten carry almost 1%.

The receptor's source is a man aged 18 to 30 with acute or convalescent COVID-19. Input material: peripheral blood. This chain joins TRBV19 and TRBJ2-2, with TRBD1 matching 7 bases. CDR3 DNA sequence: TGTGCCAGCAGAGGGACAGACCTCCCCGGGGAGCTGTTTTTT. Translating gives CASRGTDLPGELFF. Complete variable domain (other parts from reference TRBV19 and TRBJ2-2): DGGITQSPKYLFRKEGQNVTLSCEQNLNHDAMYWYRQDPGQGLRLIYYSQIVNDFQKGDIAEGYSVSREKKESFPLTVTSAQKNPTAFYLCASRGTDLPGELFFGEGSRLTVL.